The clone carrying this T cell receptor beta chain was found a few times. The V gene's germline CDR1 is SNHLY and CDR2 FYNNEI. The germline V and J ends were trimmed by 7 bases and 4 bases, with 15 bases remaining between them. The CDR3 covers 14 residues. The data were obtained in a study of blood T cell repertoires in COVID-19. Clones were sequenced by immunoSEQ multiplex PCR, and TCRdb holds only the in-frame ones, with some missing. The profile shows about 400,000 clones, around 87% of them singletons. What was sequenced was PBMCs or T cells enriched from blood (not recorded which). The chain has TRBV2 and TRBJ2-3; unclear D gene. The clonotype comes from a woman aged 30 to 39 with acute COVID-19. The CDR3 nucleotides read TGTGCCAGCACTGGGCAATTCAGGTCAGATACGCAGTATTTT. Protein product: CASTGQFRSDTQYF.